This TCR beta chain appears in the sequencing data of a study of blood T cells in healthy people across ages. Combining a sample-barcoded 5' primer with a J-beta primer mix, a second PCR ran for about 6 to 11 cycles. In TCRdb, the 5' RACE reads were re-called with MiXCR into one record per CDR3 protein. There are around 800,000 distinct CDR3 sequences in the sample; under 45% occur only once, and roughly 19% lies in the top ten. Per germline, CDR1 SEHNR and CDR2 FQNEAQ (reference sequence). The CDR3 runs 14 residues. V was pared by 5 bases and J by 7 bases, with 5 bases of the junction left unmatched. The sample holds a few counts of this clonotype.

The sample taken for sequencing was blood. The V call is TRBV7-9, the J call TRBJ1-6, with 7 bases that match TRBD1. This TCR derives from a man between 60 and 75 years old in good health. In nucleotides, the CDR3 is TGTGCCAGCAGCCTAACAGGGGCAAATTCACCCCTCCACTTT. As protein: CASSLTGANSPLHF.